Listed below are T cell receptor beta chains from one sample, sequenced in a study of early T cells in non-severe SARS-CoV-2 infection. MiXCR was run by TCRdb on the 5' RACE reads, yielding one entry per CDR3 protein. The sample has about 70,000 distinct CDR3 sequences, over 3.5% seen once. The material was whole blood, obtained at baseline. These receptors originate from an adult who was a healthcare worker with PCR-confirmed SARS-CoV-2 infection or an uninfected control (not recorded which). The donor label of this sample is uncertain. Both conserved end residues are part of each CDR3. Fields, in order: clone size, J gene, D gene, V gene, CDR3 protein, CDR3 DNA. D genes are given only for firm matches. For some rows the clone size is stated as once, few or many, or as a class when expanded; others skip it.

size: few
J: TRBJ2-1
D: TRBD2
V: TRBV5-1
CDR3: CASSLSSGGYNEQFF
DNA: TGCGCCAGCAGCTTGAGTAGCGGGGGGTACAATGAGCAGTTCTTC

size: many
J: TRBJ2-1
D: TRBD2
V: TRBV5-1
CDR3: CASSFRGGNNEQFF
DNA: TGCGCCAGCAGCTTCCGCGGGGGGAACAATGAGCAGTTCTTC

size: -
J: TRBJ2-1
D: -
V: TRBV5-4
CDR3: CASSFPSLGLASSNEQFF
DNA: TGTGCCAGCAGCTTTCCCTCCCTAGGGCTAGCTTCCTCCAATGAGCAGTTCTTC

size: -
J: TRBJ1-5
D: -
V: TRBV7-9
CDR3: CASSPRTENQPQHF
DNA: TGTGCCAGCAGCCCACGGACAGAGAATCAGCCCCAGCATTTT

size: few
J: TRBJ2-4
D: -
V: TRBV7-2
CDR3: CASSQGGGDPTLAKNIQYF
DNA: TGTGCCAGCAGTCAGGGGGGAGGGGACCCCACCCTAGCCAAAAACATTCAGTACTTC

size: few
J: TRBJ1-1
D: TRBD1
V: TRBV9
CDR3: CASSEGTEANTEAFF
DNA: TGTGCCAGCAGCGAGGGGACAGAAGCCAACACTGAAGCTTTCTTT

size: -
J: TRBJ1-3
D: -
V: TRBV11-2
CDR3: CASSLGGRASGNTIYF
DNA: TGTGCCAGCAGCTTAGGGGGACGGGCCTCTGGAAACACCATATATTTT

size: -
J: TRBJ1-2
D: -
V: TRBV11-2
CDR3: CASSLEGGGGNYGYTF
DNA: TGTGCCAGCAGCTTAGAAGGAGGAGGGGGAAACTATGGCTACACCTTC

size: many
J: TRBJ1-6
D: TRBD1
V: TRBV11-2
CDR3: CASSLSDRGLIHF
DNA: TGTGCCAGCAGCTTGTCAGACAGGGGGCTTATCCACTTT

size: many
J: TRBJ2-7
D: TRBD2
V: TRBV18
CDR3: CASSPSSGVRSYEQYF
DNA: TGTGCCAGCTCACCAAGTAGCGGGGTCCGCTCCTACGAGCAGTACTTC

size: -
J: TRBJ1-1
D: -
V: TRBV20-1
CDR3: CSARYVRGMNTEAFF
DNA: TGCAGTGCTAGGTATGTGCGGGGGATGAACACTGAAGCTTTCTTT

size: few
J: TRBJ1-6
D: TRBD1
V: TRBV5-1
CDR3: CASSSQGAKSPLHF
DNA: TGCGCCAGCAGCTCACAGGGGGCAAAGTCACCCCTCCACTTT

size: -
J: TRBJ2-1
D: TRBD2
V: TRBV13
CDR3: CASSGTSGTYNEQFF
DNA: TGTGCCAGCAGCGGGACTAGCGGGACCTACAATGAGCAGTTCTTC

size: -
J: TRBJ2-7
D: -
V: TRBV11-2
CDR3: CASSLAVTPYEQYF
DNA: TGTGCCAGCAGCTTAGCAGTTACTCCCTACGAGCAGTACTTC

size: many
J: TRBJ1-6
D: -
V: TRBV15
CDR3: CATSREIYSPLHF
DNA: TGTGCCACCAGCAGAGAAATCTATTCACCCCTCCACTTT

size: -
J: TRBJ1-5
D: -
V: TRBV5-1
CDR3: CASSPDSRDQPQHF
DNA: TGCGCCAGCAGCCCGGACTCCAGGGATCAGCCCCAGCATTTT

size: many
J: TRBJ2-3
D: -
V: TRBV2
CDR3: CASSDTGDLPRTDTQYF
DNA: TGTGCCAGCAGTGATACGGGGGACCTCCCCCGCACAGATACGCAGTATTTT

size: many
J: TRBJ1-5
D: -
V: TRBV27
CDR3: CASSLGQGSQPQHF
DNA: TGTGCCAGCAGTTTAGGGCAGGGCAGCCAGCCCCAGCATTTT

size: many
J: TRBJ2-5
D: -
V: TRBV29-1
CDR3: CSGGQVEETQYF
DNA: TGCAGCGGGGGGCAAGTAGAAGAGACCCAGTACTTC

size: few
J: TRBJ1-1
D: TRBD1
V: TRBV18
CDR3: CASSPGQDTEAFF
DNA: TGTGCCAGCTCACCGGGACAGGATACTGAAGCTTTCTTT

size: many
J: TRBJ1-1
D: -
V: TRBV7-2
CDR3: CASSYRTAEAFF
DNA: TGTGCCAGCAGCTACCGGACAGCTGAAGCCTTCTTT

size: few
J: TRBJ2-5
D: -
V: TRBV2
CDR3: CASIGEETQYF
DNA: TGTGCCAGCATAGGGGAAGAGACCCAGTACTTC

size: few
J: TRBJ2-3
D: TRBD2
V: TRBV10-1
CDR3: CASSEWGLAASSDTQYF
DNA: TGCGCCAGCAGTGAGTGGGGACTAGCGGCAAGTTCAGATACGCAGTATTTT

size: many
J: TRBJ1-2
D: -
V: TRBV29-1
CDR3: CSVEESANYGYTF
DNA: TGCAGCGTTGAAGAGTCAGCTAACTATGGCTACACCTTC

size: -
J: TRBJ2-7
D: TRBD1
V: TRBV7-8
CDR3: CASSFGQGNEQYF
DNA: TGTGCCAGCAGCTTTGGACAGGGGAACGAGCAGTACTTC

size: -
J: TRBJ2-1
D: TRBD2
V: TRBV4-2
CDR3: CASSQEPGGSDEQFF
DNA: TGTGCCAGCAGCCAAGAGCCGGGGGGTAGTGATGAGCAGTTCTTC

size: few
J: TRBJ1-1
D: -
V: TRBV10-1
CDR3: CASRNTVNTEAFF
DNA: TGCGCCAGCAGGAACACAGTGAACACTGAAGCTTTCTTT

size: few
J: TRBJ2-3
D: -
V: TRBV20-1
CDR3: CSALRTDTQYF
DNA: TGCAGTGCTTTACGCACAGATACGCAGTATTTT

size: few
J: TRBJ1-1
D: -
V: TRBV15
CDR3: CATSPRTVNTEAFF
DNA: TGTGCCACCAGCCCTAGAACGGTGAACACTGAAGCTTTCTTT

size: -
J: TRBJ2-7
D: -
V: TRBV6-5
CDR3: CASSRLPGHRAYEQYF
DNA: TGTGCCAGCAGTCGCCTTCCGGGACACCGAGCCTACGAGCAGTACTTC

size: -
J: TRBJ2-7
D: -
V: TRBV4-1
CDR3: CASSLTTQGYEQYF
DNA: TGCGCCAGCAGCCTAACCACTCAGGGCTACGAGCAGTACTTC

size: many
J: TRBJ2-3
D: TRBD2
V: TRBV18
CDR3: CASSLEAGETSDTQYF
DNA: TGTGCCAGCTCGCTTGAAGCGGGGGAAACCTCAGATACGCAGTATTTT

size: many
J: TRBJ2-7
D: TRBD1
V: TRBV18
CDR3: CASSPGQSNEQYF
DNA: TGTGCCAGCTCGCCGGGACAGTCCAACGAGCAGTACTTC

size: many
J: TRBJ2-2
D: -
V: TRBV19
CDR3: CASSMGDPSYGELFF
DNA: TGTGCCAGTAGTATGGGGGACCCATCATACGGGGAGCTGTTTTTT

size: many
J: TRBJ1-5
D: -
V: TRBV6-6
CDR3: CASSSGDWGSNQPQHF
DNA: TGTGCCAGCAGTTCCGGGGATTGGGGGAGCAATCAGCCCCAGCATTTT

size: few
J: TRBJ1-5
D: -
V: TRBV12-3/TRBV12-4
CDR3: CASSPTGSSNQPQHF
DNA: TGTGCCAGCAGCCCTACAGGGTCTAGCAATCAGCCCCAGCATTTT

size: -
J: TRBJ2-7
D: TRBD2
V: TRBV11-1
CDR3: CASSHTSGRPYAGEQYF
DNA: TGTGCCAGCAGCCATACTAGCGGGAGACCCTATGCTGGCGAGCAGTACTTC

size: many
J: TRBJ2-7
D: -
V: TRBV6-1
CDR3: CASSAEIGSSNEQYF
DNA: TGTGCCAGCAGTGCAGAGATAGGGAGCTCGAACGAGCAGTACTTC

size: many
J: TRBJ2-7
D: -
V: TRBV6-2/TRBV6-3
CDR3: CASSYNQDEQYF
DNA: TGTGCCAGCAGTTACAACCAAGACGAGCAGTACTTC

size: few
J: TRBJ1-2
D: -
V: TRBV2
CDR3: CASIFSEVVSLYGYTF
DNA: TGTGCCAGTATCTTTTCGGAGGTAGTATCTTTGTATGGCTACACCTTC

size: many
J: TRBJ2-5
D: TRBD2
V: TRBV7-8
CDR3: CASSLVLAGGNVHF
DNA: TGTGCCAGCAGCTTAGTACTAGCGGGGGGGAATGTGCACTTC

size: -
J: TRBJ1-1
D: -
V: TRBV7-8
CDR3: CASSLANSLRGETEAFF
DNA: TGTGCCAGCAGCTTAGCTAATTCTTTACGGGGGGAAACTGAAGCTTTCTTT

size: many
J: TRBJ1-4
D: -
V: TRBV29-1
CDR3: CSVGQAGKLFF
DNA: TGCAGCGTTGGACAGGCAGGAAAACTGTTTTTT

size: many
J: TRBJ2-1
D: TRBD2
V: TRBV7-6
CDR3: CASSLGTSGGAAYNEQFF
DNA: TGTGCCAGCAGCCTCGGGACTAGCGGGGGGGCCGCCTACAATGAGCAGTTCTTC

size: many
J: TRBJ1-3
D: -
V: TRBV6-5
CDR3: CASSYKGGTASLSVLNF
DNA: TGTGCCAGCAGTTACAAAGGAGGGACCGCGTCCCTGTCGGTTCTAAATTTT

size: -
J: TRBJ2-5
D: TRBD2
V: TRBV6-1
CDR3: CASSEMASGGISQDTQYF
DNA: TGTGCCAGCAGTGAAATGGCTAGCGGGGGGATTTCTCAAGATACCCAGTACTTC

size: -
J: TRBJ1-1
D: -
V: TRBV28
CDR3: CASSDTEAFF
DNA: TGTGCCAGCAGTGACACTGAAGCTTTCTTT

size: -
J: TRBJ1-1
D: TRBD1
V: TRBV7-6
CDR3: CASSPGQGAGTEAFF
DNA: TGTGCCAGCAGCCCGGGACAGGGGGCTGGCACTGAAGCTTTCTTT